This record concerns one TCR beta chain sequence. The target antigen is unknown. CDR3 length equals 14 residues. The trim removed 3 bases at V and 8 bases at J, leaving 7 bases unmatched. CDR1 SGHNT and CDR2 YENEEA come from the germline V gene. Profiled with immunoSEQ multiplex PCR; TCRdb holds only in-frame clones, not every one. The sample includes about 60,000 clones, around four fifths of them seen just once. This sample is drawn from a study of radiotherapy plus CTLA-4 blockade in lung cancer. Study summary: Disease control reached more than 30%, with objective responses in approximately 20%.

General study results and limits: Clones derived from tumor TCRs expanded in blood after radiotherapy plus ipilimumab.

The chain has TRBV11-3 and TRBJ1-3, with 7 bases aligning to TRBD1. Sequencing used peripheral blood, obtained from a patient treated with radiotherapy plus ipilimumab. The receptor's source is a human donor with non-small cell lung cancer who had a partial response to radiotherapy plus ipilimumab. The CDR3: CASSLRDSGDTIYF. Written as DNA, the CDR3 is TGTGCCAGCAGCTTGAGGGACAGCGGTGACACCATATATTTT.